Below, 11 T cell receptor beta chains from the same sample are listed, as sequenced in a study of blood T cell repertoires in COVID-19. Here immunoSEQ multiplex PCR was the method, and the copy in TCRdb shows in-frame clones only, minus some. The table includes some 220,000 clones, 82% detected once. Sequenced material: peripheral blood. These receptor sequences come from a woman aged 70-85 years with COVID-19, enrolled during active disease.

Only one count was recorded for this clone. This chain joins TRBV19 and TRBJ2-5; the D gene is possibly TRBD2 (6 bases). Trimming removed 7 bases from V and 2 bases from J, with 11 bases in between. Germline assignment: CDR1 LNHDA and CDR2 SQIVND (reference sequence). The CDR3 runs 13 residues. The CDR3 DNA sequence: TGTGCCAGTAAAAACGGGGGACAAGAGACCCAGTACTTC. It specifies CASKNGGQETQYF.

V is TRBV6-5 and J is TRBJ2-5, with TRBD1 as a possible D gene (6 bases). This CDR3 is built from 14 residues. V was cut by 6 bases and J by 3 bases, with 14 bases left in between. The germline gives CDR1 MNHEY, CDR2 SVGAGI. CDR3 coding DNA: TGTGCCAGCAGCGGCAGGGGCGTGAAAGAGACCCAGTACTTC. It codes for CASSGRGVKETQYF.

The gene calls are TRBV6-5 and TRBJ1-2; no clear D. The CDR3 covers 14 residues. Germline V gene data show CDR1 as MNHEY and CDR2 as SVGAGI. V was clipped by 10 bases and J by 2 bases, with 17 bases between them. Here the CDR3 DNA reads TGTGCCACCCGGGTCTCGACGGGGAACTATGGCTACACCTTC. As protein: CATRVSTGNYGYTF.

This chain joins TRBV5-6 and TRBJ2-7; TRBD2 might be the D (6 bases). Germline values: CDR1 SGHDT, CDR2 YYEEEE. The CDR3 runs to 14 residues. With 3 bases removed from V and 6 bases from J, the gap between germline ends came to 16 bases. The CDR3 sequence: CASSWGPSAGEQYF. The CDR3 region has the DNA TGTGCCAGCAGCTGGGGACCTTCAGCGGGCGAGCAGTACTTC.

The chain links TRBV30 to TRBJ1-4; the D gene is possibly TRBD1 (6 bases). Deletions cut 4 bases from V and 8 bases from J, with 20 bases between. Germline V CDR1 and CDR2: GTSNPN, SVGIG (reference sequence). The CDR3 is 15 amino acids. Here the CDR3 reads CAWTVGGGLIEKLFF. The CDR3 region has the DNA TGTGCCTGGACCGTAGGGGGGGGCCTTATCGAAAAACTGTTTTTT.

As for this clone: The sample contains more than one DNA sequence encoding this CDR3. This sequence joins TRBV5-1 and TRBJ2-2, with 7 bases lining up with TRBD1. The germline gives CDR1 SGHRS, CDR2 YFSETQ. This CDR3 comprises 14 residues. The V gene end was trimmed by 2 bases and the J gene end by 4 bases; junction bases not matched to a gene: 2. This CDR3 is CASSLGGSTGELFF. Written as DNA, the CDR3 is TGCGCCAGCAGCTTAGGGGGCAGCACCGGGGAGCTGTTTTTT.

This chain links TRBV7-8 with TRBJ1-5; unclear D gene. The CDR3 sequence is 14 residues long. V was trimmed by 5 bases and J by 5 bases, leaving 13 bases between them. The V gene's germline CDR1 is SGHVS and CDR2 FQNEAQ. The DNA for the CDR3 is TGTGCCAGCAGCCTTAGACCGGGAGATCAGCCCCAGCATTTT. It is translated as CASSLRPGDQPQHF.

This clone has at least ten counts. The gene calls are TRBV18 and TRBJ1-2; 9 bases are shared with TRBD1. V shed 3 bases, J shed 4 bases, and the junction held 0 bases outside the gene matches. The CDR3 runs to 13 residues. Germline assignment: CDR1 KGHSH and CDR2 LQKENI. The CDR3 coding sequence is TGTGCCAGCTCACCGGACAGGGGCTATGGCTACACCTTC. Amino acids: CASSPDRGYGYTF.

This rearrangement joins TRBV5-1 to TRBJ2-5, with 9 positions matching TRBD2. V lost 6 bases and J lost 8; bases outside the gene matches: 14. The CDR3 spans 15 residues. Germline CDR1 SGHRS, CDR2 YFSETQ. The CDR3 DNA is TGCGCCAGCAATAAAGTGGCGGGAGGGCAAAGCACCCAGTACTTC. It encodes CASNKVAGGQSTQYF.

V usage is TRBV15 and J usage is TRBJ2-5; TRBD2 agrees at 8 bases. This CDR3 spans 15 amino acids. The junction had 8 bases not matched to a gene; V was cut back by 5 bases and J by 3 bases. Germline assignment: CDR1 LNHNV and CDR2 YYDKDF (reference sequence). The CDR3 reads CATSRGQRGKETQYF. CDR3 coding DNA: TGTGCCACCAGCCGTGGACAGCGGGGGAAAGAGACCCAGTACTTC.

The J gene is TRBJ2-1, the V gene TRBV28, with TRBD2 matching 10 bases. CDR3 size: 13 residues. From germline, CDR1 is MDHEN and CDR2 SYDVKM. V dropped 7 bases and J dropped 7; count of bases not matched to a gene: 4. CDR3 DNA sequence: TGTGCCAGCAACCTAGCGGGAGCAAATGAGCAGTTCTTC. It codes for CASNLAGANEQFF.